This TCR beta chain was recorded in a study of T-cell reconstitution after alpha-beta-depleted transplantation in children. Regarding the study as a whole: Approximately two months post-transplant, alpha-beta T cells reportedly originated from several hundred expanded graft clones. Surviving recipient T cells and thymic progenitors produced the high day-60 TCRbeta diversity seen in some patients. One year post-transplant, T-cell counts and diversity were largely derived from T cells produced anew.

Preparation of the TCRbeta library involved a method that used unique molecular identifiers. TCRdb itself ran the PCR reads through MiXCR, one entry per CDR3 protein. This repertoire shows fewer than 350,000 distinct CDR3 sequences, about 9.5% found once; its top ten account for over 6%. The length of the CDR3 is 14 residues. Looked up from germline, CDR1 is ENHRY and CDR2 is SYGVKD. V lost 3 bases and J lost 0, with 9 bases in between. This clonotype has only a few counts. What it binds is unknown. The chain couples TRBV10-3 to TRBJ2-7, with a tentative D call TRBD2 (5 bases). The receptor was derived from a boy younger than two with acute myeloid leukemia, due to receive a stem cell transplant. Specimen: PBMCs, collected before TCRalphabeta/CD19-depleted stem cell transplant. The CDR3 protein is CAISEGRGSYEQYF. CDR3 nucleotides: TGTGCCATCAGTGAAGGCCGGGGCTCCTACGAGCAGTACTTC.